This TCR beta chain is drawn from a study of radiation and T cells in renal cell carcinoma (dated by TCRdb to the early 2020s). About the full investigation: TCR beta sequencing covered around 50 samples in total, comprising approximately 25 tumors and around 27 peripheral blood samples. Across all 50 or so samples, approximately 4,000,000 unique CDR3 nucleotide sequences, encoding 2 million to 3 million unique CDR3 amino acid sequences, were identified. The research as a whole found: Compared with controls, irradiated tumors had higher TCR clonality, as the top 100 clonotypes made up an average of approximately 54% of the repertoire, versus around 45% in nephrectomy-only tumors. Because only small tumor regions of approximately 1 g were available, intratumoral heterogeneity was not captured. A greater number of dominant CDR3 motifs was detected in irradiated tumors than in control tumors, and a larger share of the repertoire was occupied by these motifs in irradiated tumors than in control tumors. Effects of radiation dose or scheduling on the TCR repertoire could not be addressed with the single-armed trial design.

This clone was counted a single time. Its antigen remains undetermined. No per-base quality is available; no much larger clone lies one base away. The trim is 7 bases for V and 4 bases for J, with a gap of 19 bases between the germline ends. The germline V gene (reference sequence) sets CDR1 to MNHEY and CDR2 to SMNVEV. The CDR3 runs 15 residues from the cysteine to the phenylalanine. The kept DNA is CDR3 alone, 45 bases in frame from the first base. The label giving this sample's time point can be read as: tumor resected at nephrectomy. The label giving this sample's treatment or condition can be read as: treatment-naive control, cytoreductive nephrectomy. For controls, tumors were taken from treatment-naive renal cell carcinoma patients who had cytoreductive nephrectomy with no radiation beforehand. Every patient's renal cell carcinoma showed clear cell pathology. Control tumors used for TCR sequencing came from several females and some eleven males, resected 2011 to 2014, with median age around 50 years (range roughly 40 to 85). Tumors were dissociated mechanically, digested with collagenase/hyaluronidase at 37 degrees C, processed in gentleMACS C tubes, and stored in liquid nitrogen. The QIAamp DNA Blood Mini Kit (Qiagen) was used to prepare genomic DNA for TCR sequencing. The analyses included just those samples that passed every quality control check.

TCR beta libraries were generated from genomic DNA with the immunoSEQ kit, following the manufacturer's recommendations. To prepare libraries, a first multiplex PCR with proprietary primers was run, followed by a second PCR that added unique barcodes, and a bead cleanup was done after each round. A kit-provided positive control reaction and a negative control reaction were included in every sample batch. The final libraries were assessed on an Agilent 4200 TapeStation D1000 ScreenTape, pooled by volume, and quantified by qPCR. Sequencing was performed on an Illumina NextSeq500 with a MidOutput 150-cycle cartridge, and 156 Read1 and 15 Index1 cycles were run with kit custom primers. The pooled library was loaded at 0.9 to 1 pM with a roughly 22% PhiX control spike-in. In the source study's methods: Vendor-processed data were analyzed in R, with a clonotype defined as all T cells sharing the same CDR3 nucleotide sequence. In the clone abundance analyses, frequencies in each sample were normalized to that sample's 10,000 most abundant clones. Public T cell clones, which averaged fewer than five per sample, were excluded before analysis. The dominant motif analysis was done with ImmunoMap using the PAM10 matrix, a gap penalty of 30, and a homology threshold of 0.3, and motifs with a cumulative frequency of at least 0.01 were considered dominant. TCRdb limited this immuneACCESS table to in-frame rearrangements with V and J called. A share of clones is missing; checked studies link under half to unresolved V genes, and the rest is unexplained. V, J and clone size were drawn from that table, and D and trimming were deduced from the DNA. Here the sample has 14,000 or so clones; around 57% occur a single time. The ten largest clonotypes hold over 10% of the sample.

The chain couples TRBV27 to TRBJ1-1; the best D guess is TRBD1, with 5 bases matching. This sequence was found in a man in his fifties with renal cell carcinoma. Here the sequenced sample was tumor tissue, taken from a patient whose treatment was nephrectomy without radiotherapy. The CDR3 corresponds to CASTLLAGGSTEAFF. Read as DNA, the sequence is TGTGCCAGCACCTTGCTCGCTGGGGGTTCCACTGAAGCTTTCTTT.